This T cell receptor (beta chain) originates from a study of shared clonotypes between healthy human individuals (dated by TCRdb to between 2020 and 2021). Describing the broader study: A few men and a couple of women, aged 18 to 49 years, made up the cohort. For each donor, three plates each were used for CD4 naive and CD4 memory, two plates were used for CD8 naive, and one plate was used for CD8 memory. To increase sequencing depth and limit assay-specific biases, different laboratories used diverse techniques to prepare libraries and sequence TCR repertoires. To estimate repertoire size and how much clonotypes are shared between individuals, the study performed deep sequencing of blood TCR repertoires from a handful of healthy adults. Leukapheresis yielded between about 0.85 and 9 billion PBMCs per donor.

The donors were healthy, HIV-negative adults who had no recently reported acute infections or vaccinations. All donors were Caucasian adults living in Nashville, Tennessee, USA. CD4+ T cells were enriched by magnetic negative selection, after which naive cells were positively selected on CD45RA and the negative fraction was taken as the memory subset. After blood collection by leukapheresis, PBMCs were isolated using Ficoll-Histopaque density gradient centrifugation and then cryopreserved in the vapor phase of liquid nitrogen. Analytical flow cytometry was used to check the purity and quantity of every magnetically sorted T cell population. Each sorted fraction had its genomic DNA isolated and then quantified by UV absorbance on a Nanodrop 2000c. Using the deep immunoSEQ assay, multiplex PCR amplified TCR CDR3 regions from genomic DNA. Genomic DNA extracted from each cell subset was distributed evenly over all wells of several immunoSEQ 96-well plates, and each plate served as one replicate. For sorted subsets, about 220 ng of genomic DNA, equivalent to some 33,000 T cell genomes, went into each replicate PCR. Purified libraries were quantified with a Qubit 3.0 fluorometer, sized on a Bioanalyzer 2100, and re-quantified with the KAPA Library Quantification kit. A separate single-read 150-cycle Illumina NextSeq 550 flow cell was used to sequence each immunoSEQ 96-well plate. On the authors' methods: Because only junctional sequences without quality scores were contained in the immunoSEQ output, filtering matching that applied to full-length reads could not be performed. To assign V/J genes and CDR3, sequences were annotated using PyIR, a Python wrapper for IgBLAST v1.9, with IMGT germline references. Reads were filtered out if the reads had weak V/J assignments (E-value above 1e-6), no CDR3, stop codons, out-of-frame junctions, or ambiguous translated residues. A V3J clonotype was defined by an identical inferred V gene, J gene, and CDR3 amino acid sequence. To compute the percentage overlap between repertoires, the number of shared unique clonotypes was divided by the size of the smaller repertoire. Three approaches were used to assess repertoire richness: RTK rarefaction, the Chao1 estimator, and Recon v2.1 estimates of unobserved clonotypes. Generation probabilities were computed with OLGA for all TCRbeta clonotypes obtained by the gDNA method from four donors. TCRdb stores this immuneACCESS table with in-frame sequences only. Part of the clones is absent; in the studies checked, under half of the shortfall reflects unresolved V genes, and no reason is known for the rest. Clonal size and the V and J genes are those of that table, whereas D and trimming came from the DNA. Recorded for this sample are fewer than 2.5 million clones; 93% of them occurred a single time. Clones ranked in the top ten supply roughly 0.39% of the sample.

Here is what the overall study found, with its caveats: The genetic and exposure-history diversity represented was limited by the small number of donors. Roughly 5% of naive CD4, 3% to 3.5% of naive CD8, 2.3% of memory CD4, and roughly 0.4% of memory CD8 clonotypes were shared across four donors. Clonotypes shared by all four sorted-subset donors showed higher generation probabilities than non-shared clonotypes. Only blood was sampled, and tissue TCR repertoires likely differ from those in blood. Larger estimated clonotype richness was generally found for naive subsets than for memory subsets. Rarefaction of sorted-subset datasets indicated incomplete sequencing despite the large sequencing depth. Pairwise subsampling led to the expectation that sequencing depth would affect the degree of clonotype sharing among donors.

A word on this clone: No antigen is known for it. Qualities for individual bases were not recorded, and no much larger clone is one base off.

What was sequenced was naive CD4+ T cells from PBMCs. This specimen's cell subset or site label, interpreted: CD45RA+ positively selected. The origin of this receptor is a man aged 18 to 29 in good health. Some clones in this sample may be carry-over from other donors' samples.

The CDR3 reads as follows: CASNGQGGKLFF. The DNA sequence is TGTGCCAGCAACGGACAGGGCGGAAAACTGTTTTTT. Here the chain combines TRBV28 and TRBJ1-4; TRBD1 agrees with 8 junctional bases. From the cysteine through the phenylalanine, the CDR3 covers 12 amino acids. Of the read, only the CDR3 DNA is kept; its 36 bases are in frame from base 1. Here V drops 7 bases and J drops 10 bases, and the junction holds 5 bases not matched to any gene. The germline V gene encodes CDR1 MDHEN and CDR2 SYDVKM.